This T cell receptor (beta chain) appears in the sequencing data of a study of blood T cells in healthy people across ages. CDR1 and CDR2 (germline): WNHNN, SYGVQD (reference sequence). V was cut by 6 bases and J by 0 bases, with 13 bases left in between. This CDR3 has 15 residues. The use of a sample-barcoded 5' primer and a J-beta primer mix characterized a second PCR of roughly 6 to 11 cycles. TCRdb passed the 5' RACE reads through MiXCR, listing each CDR3 protein once. This table has some 1.5 million distinct CDR3 sequences, approximately 28% appearing once. Input material: blood. The clonotype originates from a woman aged 30 to 39 in good health. V and J are TRBV10-1 and TRBJ2-3, with D tentatively TRBD1 or TRBD2 (6 bases each). CDR3 region: CASSKGGSSTDTQYF. CDR3 coding DNA: TGCGCCAGCAGCAAGGGGGGCTCTAGCACAGATACGCAGTATTTT.